This entry lists 23 T cell receptor beta chains sequenced from one sample in a study of blood T cell repertoires in COVID-19. Assay: immunoSEQ multiplex PCR; the TCRdb copy retains only in-frame clones and omits some. There are roughly 300,000 clones in the sample; 88% occur only once, and less than 10% lies in the top ten. Sequencing was carried out using peripheral blood. These receptors all stem from a man in his late teens or twenties with active or convalescent COVID-19.

The rearrangement joins TRBV12-3 or TRBV12-4 to TRBJ2-2; D call uncertain. The CDR3 covers 12 residues. V was trimmed by 5 bases and J by 7 bases, leaving 8 bases between them. The CDR3, as DNA: TGTGCCAGCAGTGCCGAGTTCGGGGAGCTGTTTTTT. Translated: CASSAEFGELFF.

This clone was observed a few times. This chain connects TRBV7-2 to TRBJ2-7; 13 nucleotides agree with TRBD2. From germline, CDR1 is SGHTA and CDR2 FQGNSA. The CDR3 length is 15 residues. Germline trimming cut 4 bases from V and 3 bases from J; bases unmatched to any gene: 3. The CDR3 coding sequence is TGTGCCAGCAGCTCGGGACTAGCGGGATACTACGAGCAGTACTTC. Its protein is CASSSGLAGYYEQYF.

This clone was seen a single time. The J gene is TRBJ2-1, the V gene TRBV6-5; TRBD2 might be the D (6 bases). The CDR3 spans 14 residues. The ends were cut back, 5 bases at V and 7 bases at J, with 15 bases in the middle. Per the germline V gene, CDR1 is MNHEY and CDR2 is SVGAGI. This CDR3 is CASSRLGSGNEQFF. CDR3 coding DNA: TGTGCCAGCAGTAGACTAGGTAGCGGTAATGAGCAGTTCTTC.

This clone was observed a single time. The chain is built from TRBV19 and TRBJ1-5; unclear D gene. Looked up from germline, CDR1 is LNHDA and CDR2 is SQIVND (reference sequence). V gave up 5 bases and J gave up 3 bases, with 11 bases separating them. The CDR3 consists of 14 residues. CDR3 DNA sequence: TGTGCCAGTAGTGTCCGACTTAACAATCAGCCCCAGCATTTT. Translating it yields CASSVRLNNQPQHF.

The CDR3: CASSAGLAGGWPDKNIQYF. CDR3 in DNA: TGTGCCAGCAGCGCCGGACTAGCGGGGGGGTGGCCCGACAAAAACATTCAGTACTTC. V usage is TRBV9 and J usage is TRBJ2-4; 15 nucleotides agree with TRBD2. Germline values: CDR1 SGDLS, CDR2 YYNGEE. This CDR3 is built from 19 residues. Trimming cost V 3 bases and J 3 bases; bases outside gene matches: 10.

This clone came up once. V gene TRBV24-1 combines with J gene TRBJ2-1; 9 bases align to TRBD2. The length of the CDR3 is 22 residues. Losses at the gene ends were 0 bases for V and 0 bases for J; bases not matched to a gene: 17. Germline V gene lookup returns CDR1 KGHDR and CDR2 SFDVKD. CDR3 residues: CATSDLPGKERGARSSYNEQFF. DNA for the CDR3: TGTGCCACCAGTGATTTGCCGGGGAAGGAGCGGGGGGCGCGGAGCTCCTACAATGAGCAGTTCTTC.

This chain uses TRBV6-2 or TRBV6-3 with TRBJ2-5, with D hard to call. The CDR3 is 15 residues long. Germline V gene data show CDR1 as MNHEY and CDR2 as SVGEGT. Trimming stripped 5 bases from V and 0 bases from J, with 13 bases between. The CDR3 bases are TGTGCCAGCAGTCGACGTCTAGGAAACCAAGAGACCCAGTACTTC. It encodes CASSRRLGNQETQYF.

The J gene is TRBJ1-1, the V gene TRBV4-3; 7 nucleotides match TRBD1. The germline CDR1 and CDR2 sequences are LGHNA and YSLEER. V lost 6 bases, J lost 0 bases, and 7 bases stayed unmatched. This CDR3 has 15 amino acids. CDR3 sequence (DNA): TGCGCCAGCAGGCAGACAGGGCGAATGAACACTGAAGCTTTCTTT. It translates to CASRQTGRMNTEAFF.

J is TRBJ2-1 and V is TRBV6-4; 11 nucleotides line up with TRBD1. The V gene's germline CDR1 is MRHNA and CDR2 SNTAGT. This CDR3 comprises 16 residues. J was trimmed by 8 bases and V by 4 bases; bases with no gene match: 10. This chain's CDR3 is CASSGRGDRGYDEQFF. As DNA, the CDR3 is TGTGCCAGCAGTGGGAGAGGGGACAGGGGGTATGATGAGCAGTTCTTC.

The gene calls are TRBV7-9 and TRBJ1-6; 10 bases fit TRBD1. V was pared by 5 bases and J by 12 bases, with 7 bases of the junction left unmatched. Germline V gene lookup returns CDR1 SEHNR and CDR2 FQNEAQ (reference sequence). The CDR3 is made up of 14 amino acids. This CDR3 is CASSELRDRGPLHF. The CDR3 DNA is TGTGCCAGCAGCGAGCTCCGGGACAGGGGACCCCTCCACTTT. The entire variable domain, with the rest obtained from reference TRBV7-9 and TRBJ1-6, is as follows: DTGVSQNPRHKITKRGQNVTFRCDPISEHNRLYWYRQTLGQGPEFLTYFQNEAQLEKSRLLSDRFSAERPKGSFSTLEIQRTEQGDSAMYLCASSELRDRGPLHFGNGTRLTVT.

This sequence joins TRBV27 and TRBJ1-6, with 10 bases aligning to TRBD1. The germline CDR1 and CDR2 sequences are MNHEY and SMNVEV (reference sequence). V lost 5 bases, J lost 10 bases, and 11 bases stayed unmatched. This CDR3 is 16 amino acids long. The CDR3 region is CASSPTPDRGGSPLHF. CDR3 nucleotides: TGTGCCAGCAGTCCAACGCCGGACAGGGGGGGATCACCCCTCCACTTT.

This rearrangement joins TRBV18 to TRBJ1-5; D might be TRBD1 (5 bases). CDR1 KGHSH and CDR2 LQKENI come from the germline V gene. CDR3 length: 15 residues. Trimming pared 2 bases from V and 4 bases from J, leaving 12 bases between. The CDR3 sequence is CASSPSQGRNQPQHF. The CDR3 DNA reads as TGTGCCAGCTCACCATCCCAGGGTCGAAATCAGCCCCAGCATTTT.

The chain uses TRBV2 and TRBJ2-3, with D tentatively TRBD2 (5 bases). CDR3 length equals 15 residues. V lost 6 bases and J 0 bases, leaving 13 bases between the germline ends. The germline V gene encodes CDR1 SNHLY and CDR2 FYNNEI. The CDR3 is CASRGEGYSTDTQYF. The CDR3 nucleotides read TGTGCCAGCAGGGGAGAGGGCTATAGCACAGATACGCAGTATTTT.

The rearrangement joins TRBV6-2 or TRBV6-3 to TRBJ2-7, with D perhaps TRBD1 (6 bases). This CDR3 has 13 amino acids. V gave up 2 bases and J gave up 7 bases, with 12 bases separating them. CDR1 is MNHEY, CDR2 SVGEGT, per germline. For the CDR3, the DNA is TGTGCCAGCAGTTACGGACAGATTTTAGAGCAGTACTTC. It is translated as CASSYGQILEQYF.

The genes are TRBV5-1 and TRBJ2-1; no reliable D call. This CDR3 has 13 amino acids. Trimming left V 2 bases short and J 6 bases short, with 9 bases between. CDR1 is SGHRS, CDR2 YFSETQ, per germline. The CDR3 loop is CASSLGGSNEQFF. CDR3 nucleotides: TGCGCCAGCAGCTTAGGCGGTTCCAATGAGCAGTTCTTC.

This clone showed up many times. The chain joins TRBV19 to TRBJ1-1; TRBD1 aligns across 7 bases. Germline CDR1 LNHDA, CDR2 SQIVND (reference sequence). The length of the CDR3 is 15 residues. Trimming took 6 bases from V and 0 from J; bases not matched to a gene: 7. For the CDR3, the DNA is TGTGCCAGTAGCCTACAGGGGACCCTGAACACTGAAGCTTTCTTT. Its translation is CASSLQGTLNTEAFF.

This clone was recorded once. This chain links TRBV7-3 with TRBJ1-1, with unresolved D. The CDR3 sequence is 14 residues long. Deletions cut 2 bases from V and 1 base from J, with 8 bases between. Germline CDR1 reads SGHTA; CDR2 reads FQGTGA. This chain's CDR3 is CASSLGRSNTEAFF. The CDR3 DNA is TGTGCCAGCAGCTTAGGGCGCTCGAACACTGAAGCTTTCTTT.

J is TRBJ1-3 and V is TRBV9; 8 positions match TRBD1. Germline V gene lookup returns CDR1 SGDLS and CDR2 YYNGEE. V shed 3 bases and J 4 bases; nucleotides not matched to a gene: 6. CDR3 size: 15 residues. In DNA, the CDR3 is TGTGCCAGCAGCGCGTTGACAGGGGACGGAAACACCATATATTTT. As protein: CASSALTGDGNTIYF.

The rearrangement joins TRBV4-1 to TRBJ2-1, with 11 bases lining up with TRBD2. The germline gives CDR1 MGHRA, CDR2 YSYEKL. Trimming cost V 2 bases and J 7 bases; bases outside gene matches: 7. The CDR3 runs 16 residues. CDR3 residues: CASSQLGLAGRNEQFF. CDR3 DNA sequence: TGCGCCAGCAGCCAACTCGGACTAGCGGGTAGGAATGAGCAGTTCTTC.

In DNA, the CDR3 is TGTGCCAGCAGTGGGGGTAGGACAGGGAACACTGAAGCTTTCTTT. Its translation: CASSGGRTGNTEAFF. The chain links TRBV2 to TRBJ1-1; TRBD1 aligns across 7 bases. V lost 4 bases to trimming and J lost 1 base; unmatched junction nucleotides: 6. This CDR3 is 15 amino acids long. Germline-derived CDR1 and CDR2 are SNHLY and FYNNEI.

The chain joins TRBV7-2 to TRBJ2-5; TRBD2 aligns across 8 bases. Germline CDR1 and CDR2: SGHTA and FQGNSA. After removal of 5 bases from V and 1 base from J, the junction contained 6 bases not matched to a gene. This CDR3 spans 15 amino acids. The CDR3 DNA is TGTGCCAGCAGCCCCGAACTAGCGGCCCAAGAGACCCAGTACTTC. Translation: CASSPELAAQETQYF.

The chain carries TRBV11-2 and TRBJ1-6; D remains unclear. The CDR3 contains 13 residues. Germline CDR1 and CDR2: SGHAT and FQNNGV. Trimming pared 7 bases from V and 6 bases from J, leaving 10 bases between. The CDR3, as DNA: TGTGCCAGCACCAAATCACTTAATTCACCCCTCCACTTT. This translates into CASTKSLNSPLHF.

The chain couples TRBV19 to TRBJ2-4; tentative D call: TRBD1 (5 bases). CDR3 size: 14 residues. CDR1 LNHDA and CDR2 SQIVND come from the germline V gene (reference sequence). The V end was cut by 5 bases, the J end by 0 bases, with 8 bases between. CDR3 sequence: CASSSRVAKNIQYF. The DNA of the CDR3 is TGTGCCAGTAGTTCCAGGGTAGCCAAAAACATTCAGTACTTC. Combining the CDR3 with reference TRBV19 and TRBJ2-4 gives the whole variable domain DGGITQSPKYLFRKEGQNVTLSCEQNLNHDAMYWYRQDPGQGLRLIYYSQIVNDFQKGDIAEGYSVSREKKESFPLTVTSAQKNPTAFYLCASSSRVAKNIQYFGAGTRLSVL.